This section outlines one T cell receptor beta chain sequence together with its context. This sample is drawn from a study of T-cell memory formation after mild COVID-19. TCRdb re-called the 5' RACE reads with MiXCR, one entry per CDR3 protein. The table lists under 400,000 distinct CDR3 sequences, around 20% of them singletons, with around an eighth in the top ten. Source material: PBMCs or a T cell subset sorted from them (not recorded which). The sequence was obtained from an adult woman who had mild COVID-19 (a few samples of this study predate the infection). Cell type and time point are not known.

The CDR3 is CASSVSGVIYNEQFF. DNA of the CDR3: TGTGCCAGCAGCGTGTCGGGAGTAATCTACAATGAGCAGTTCTTC. The chain joins TRBV9 to TRBJ2-1; D is perhaps TRBD2 (6 bases). Germline V CDR1 and CDR2: SGDLS, YYNGEE. CDR3 size: 15 residues. The germline V and J ends were trimmed by 2 bases and 3 bases, with 12 bases remaining between them.